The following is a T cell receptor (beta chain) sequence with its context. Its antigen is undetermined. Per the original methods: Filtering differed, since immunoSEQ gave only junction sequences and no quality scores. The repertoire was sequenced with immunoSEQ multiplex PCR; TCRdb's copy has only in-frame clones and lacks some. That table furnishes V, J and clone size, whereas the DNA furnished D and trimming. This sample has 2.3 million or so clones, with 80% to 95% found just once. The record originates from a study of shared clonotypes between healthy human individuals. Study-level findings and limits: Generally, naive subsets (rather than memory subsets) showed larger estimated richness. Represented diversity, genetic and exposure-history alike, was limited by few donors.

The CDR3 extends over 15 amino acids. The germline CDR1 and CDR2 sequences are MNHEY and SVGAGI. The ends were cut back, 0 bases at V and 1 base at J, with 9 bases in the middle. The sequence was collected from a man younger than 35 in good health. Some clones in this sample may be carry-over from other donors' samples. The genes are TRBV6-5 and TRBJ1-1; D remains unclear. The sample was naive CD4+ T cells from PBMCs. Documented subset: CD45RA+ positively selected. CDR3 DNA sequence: TGTGCCAGCAGTTACTCGAGTGCCTGGAACACTGAAGCTTTCTTT. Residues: CASSYSSAWNTEAFF.